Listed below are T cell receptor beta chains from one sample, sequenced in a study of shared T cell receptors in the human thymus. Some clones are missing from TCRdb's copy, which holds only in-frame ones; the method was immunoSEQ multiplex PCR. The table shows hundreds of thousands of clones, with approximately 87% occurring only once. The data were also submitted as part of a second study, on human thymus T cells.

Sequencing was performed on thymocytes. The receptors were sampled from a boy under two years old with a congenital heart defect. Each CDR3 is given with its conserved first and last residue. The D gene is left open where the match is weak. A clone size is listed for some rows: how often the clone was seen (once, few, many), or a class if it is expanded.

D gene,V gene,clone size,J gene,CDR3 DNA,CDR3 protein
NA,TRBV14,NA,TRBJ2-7,TGTGCCAGCAGCCAAGTAAGAAGGGACATGAGGGGCTACGAGCAGTACTTC,CASSQVRRDMRGYEQYF
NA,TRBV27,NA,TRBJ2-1,TGTGCCAGCAGTTTATCGACTCCGTATGATGAGCAGTTCTTC,CASSLSTPYDEQFF
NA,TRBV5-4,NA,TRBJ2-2,TGTGCCAGCAGCACGGAACCGGACGGGAAGAACACCGGGGAGCTGTTTTTT,CASSTEPDGKNTGELFF
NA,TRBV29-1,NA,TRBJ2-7,TGCAGCGCCTTTACCGAGGAGCAGTACTTC,CSAFTEEQYF
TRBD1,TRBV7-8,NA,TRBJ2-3,TGTGCCAGCAGCCCCCTACAGGGGGCGCAAGGCACAGATACGCAGTATTTT,CASSPLQGAQGTDTQYF
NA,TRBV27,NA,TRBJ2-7,TGTGCCAGCAGTGCCCTGAGAGGGTACGAGCAGTACTTC,CASSALRGYEQYF
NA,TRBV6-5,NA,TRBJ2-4,TGTGCCAGCAGCCGGGACTTCAAAAACATTCAGTACTTC,CASSRDFKNIQYF
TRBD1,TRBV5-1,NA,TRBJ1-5,TGCGCCAGCAGCTTGGAAGGGGGCAGCAATCAGCCCCAGCATTTT,CASSLEGGSNQPQHF
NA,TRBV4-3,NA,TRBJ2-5,TGCGCCAGCAGCCAAGAAAGGGAGACGAAGGAGACCCAGTACTTC,CASSQERETKETQYF
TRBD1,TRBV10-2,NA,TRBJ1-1,TGCGCCAGCATCAAGGACAGGGGGGACACTGAAGCTTTCTTT,CASIKDRGDTEAFF
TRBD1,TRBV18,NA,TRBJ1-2,TGTGCCAGCTCACACACGGACAGGGGGTATGGCTACACCTTC,CASSHTDRGYGYTF
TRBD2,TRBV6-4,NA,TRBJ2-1,TGTGCCAGCAGTCAGCGGGAGCTCGACAATGAGCAGTTCTTC,CASSQRELDNEQFF
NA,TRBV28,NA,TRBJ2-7,TGTGCCAGCAGGGGGTTGGGGGCCGTCCCATACGAGCAGTACTTC,CASRGLGAVPYEQYF
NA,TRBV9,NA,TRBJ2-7,TGTGCCAGCAGCCCCAATCCCCAGGGCTCTTACGAGCAGTACTTC,CASSPNPQGSYEQYF
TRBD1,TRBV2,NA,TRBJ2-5,TGTGCCACTCTTGACAGGGATCAAGAGACCCAGTACTTC,CATLDRDQETQYF
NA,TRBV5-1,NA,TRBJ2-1,TGCGCCAGCAGCTTGGTGGGGGGACCACTCTCCTACAATGAGCAGTTCTTC,CASSLVGGPLSYNEQFF
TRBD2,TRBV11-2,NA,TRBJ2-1,TGTGCCAGCAGCACCCCGGGACTAGCGGGGCTGAGCTCCTACAATGAGCAGTTCTTC,CASSTPGLAGLSSYNEQFF
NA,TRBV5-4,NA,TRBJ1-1,TGTGCCAGCAGCTTAAGTAGGGCGGGTGAAGCTTTCTTT,CASSLSRAGEAFF
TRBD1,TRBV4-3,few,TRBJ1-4,TGCGCCAGCAGCCAAGATAAACGGACGGGGTGGACAGGGCCGGGATTTAATGAAAAACTGTTTTTT,CASSQDKRTGWTGPGFNEKLFF
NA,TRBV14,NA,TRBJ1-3,TGTGCCAGCAGCCGGGGCTCCGGAAACACCATATATTTT,CASSRGSGNTIYF